The rows below give T cell receptor beta chains drawn from one sample of a study of blood T cell repertoires in COVID-19. Produced via immunoSEQ multiplex PCR; TCRdb's table is partial and in-frame only. The table lists some 150,000 clones, 84% of them singletons. The sequenced material came from peripheral blood. These receptors all stem from a woman aged 80 or older in a cohort sampled during active or convalescent COVID-19. CDR3s leave out the opening cysteine and the closing phenylalanine or tryptophan. A clone size is listed for some rows: how often the clone was seen (once, few, many), or a class if it is expanded.

14	TRBV11-3	TRBJ2-1	.	ASIKRAGVTYNEQF
10	TRBV19	TRBJ1-3	.	ASGYRGNTIY
12	TRBV29-1	TRBJ1-1	.	SARGLRENTEAF
14	TRBV2	TRBJ1-6	.	ASSEGRGTGNSPLH
13	TRBV7-9	TRBJ1-2	.	ASSLAEAANYGYT
13	TRBV6-5	TRBJ1-5	.	ASSRYRDSNQPQH
13	TRBV6-6	TRBJ2-3	.	ASKTEGGAGDTQY
14	TRBV6-1	TRBJ2-3	.	ASSVKLAGGQDTQY
12	TRBV20-1	TRBJ2-1	.	SASIPRDQDEQF
11	TRBV7-2	TRBJ1-2	.	ASSLGQGNGYT
13	TRBV21-1	TRBJ1-2	.	ASCRTGDTNYGYT
16	TRBV5-1	TRBJ2-2	.	ASSYRTSGRLNTGELF
11	TRBV6-5	TRBJ2-1	.	ASSKNRDTEQF
12	TRBV2	TRBJ2-1	.	ASHWEGGVNEQF
8	TRBV12-3/TRBV12-4	TRBJ2-1	.	ASGHNEQF
13	TRBV5-1	TRBJ2-1	once	ASSLFASGGHEQF
15	TRBV9	TRBJ2-6	.	ASSVVAGGFGANVLT
15	TRBV5-1	TRBJ1-1	.	ASSLTGTAGGGTEAF
11	TRBV7-3	TRBJ2-6	.	ASRSSGANVLT
11	TRBV7-9	TRBJ1-2	.	ASSPRVTYGYT
12	TRBV7-8	TRBJ1-3	.	ASSLVGAGNTIY
13	TRBV5-1	TRBJ1-5	once	ASSLTGNSNQPQH
14	TRBV9	TRBJ2-1	.	ASSVGPGVAYNEQF
13	TRBV7-2	TRBJ2-5	.	ASSFTTGIQETQY
15	TRBV9	TRBJ2-3	.	ASSVDVSGGFTDTQY
16	TRBV5-1	TRBJ2-3	.	ASSFYVTGQASTDTQY
12	TRBV6-5	TRBJ2-2	.	ASRLTRATGELF
14	TRBV5-6	TRBJ2-5	.	ASSLTSGQGGETQY
14	TRBV5-1	TRBJ2-1	few	ASRRLAGNGRDEQF
12	TRBV5-5	TRBJ1-5	.	ASSSAPERQPQH
17	TRBV4-3	TRBJ2-6	.	ASSQYQGFAMSGANVLT
16	TRBV28	TRBJ2-1	.	ASSSLRLAGSTYNEQF
12	TRBV19	TRBJ1-4	once	ASSMYRANEKLF
14	TRBV28	TRBJ2-5	.	ASSFATGEVQETQY
14	TRBV30	TRBJ1-2	.	AWSPGGRGRFHGYT
12	TRBV19	TRBJ1-4	.	ASSHRVGPEKLF
9	TRBV19	TRBJ1-2	once	ASRTGNGYT
12	TRBV9	TRBJ2-1	few	ASSPTSVGGEQF
13	TRBV18	TRBJ2-5	.	ASSLDRGSGETQY
11	TRBV28	TRBJ1-5	.	ASRRAGVIDRH
11	TRBV28	TRBJ1-5	.	ASSWTLNQPQH
15	TRBV18	TRBJ2-6	.	ASSPVGAGSGANVLT
14	TRBV18	TRBJ2-1	.	ASSPPIAGGRGEQF
13	TRBV12-5	TRBJ1-5	few	ASGSWDILNQPQH
10	TRBV4-3	TRBJ1-2	.	ASSQAPSGLT
13	TRBV2	TRBJ2-3	.	ASSEALGGPDTQY
14	TRBV3-1/TRBV3-2	TRBJ2-2	.	ASSQVSDRHTGELF
12	TRBV5-1	TRBJ1-4	.	ASSLEQSNEKLF
13	TRBV30	TRBJ1-3	.	AWISRGISGNTIY
12	TRBV9	TRBJ2-1	.	ASSVASTGNEQF
16	TRBV4-1	TRBJ1-3	.	ASSQDRLLGSSGNTIY